This entry concerns a single T cell receptor (beta chain). This sample was taken from a study of blood T cell repertoires in COVID-19. Study details: In each case, the material was cDNA or gDNA derived from T cells, B-cell-depleted T cells, or PBMCs.

How the authors handled the data: The assay estimated nucleated cells by amplifying reference gene primers. Produced via immunoSEQ multiplex PCR; TCRdb's table is partial and in-frame only. Clonal size and the V and J genes are those of that table, whereas D and trimming came from the DNA. The table includes 150,000 to 200,000 clones, less than 85% detected once. Trimming left V 6 bases short and J 4 bases short, with 9 bases between. The CDR3 runs 13 residues. Germline loops: CDR1 SNHLY, CDR2 FYNNEI. Sequenced material: peripheral blood. This chain uses TRBV2 with TRBJ2-2; D unresolved. The clonotype was recovered from a woman older than 75 with active or convalescent COVID-19. CDR3 loop: CASRTEITGELFF. The CDR3 bases are TGTGCCAGCAGAACGGAGATCACCGGGGAGCTGTTTTTT.